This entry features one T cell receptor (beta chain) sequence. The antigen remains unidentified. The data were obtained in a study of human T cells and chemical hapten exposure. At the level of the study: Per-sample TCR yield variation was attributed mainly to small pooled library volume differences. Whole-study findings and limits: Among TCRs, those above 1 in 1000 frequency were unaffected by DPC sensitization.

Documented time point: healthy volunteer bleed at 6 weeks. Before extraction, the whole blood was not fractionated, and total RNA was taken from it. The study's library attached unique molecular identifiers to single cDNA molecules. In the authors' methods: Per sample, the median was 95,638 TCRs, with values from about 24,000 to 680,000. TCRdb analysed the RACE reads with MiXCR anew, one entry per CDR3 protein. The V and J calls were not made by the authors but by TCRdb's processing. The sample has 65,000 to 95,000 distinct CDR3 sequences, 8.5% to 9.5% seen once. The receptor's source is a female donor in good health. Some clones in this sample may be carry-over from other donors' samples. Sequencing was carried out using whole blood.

In DNA form, the CDR3 reads TGTGCCATCGGCGGACAGGGGTTGTACGAGCAGTACTTC. It encodes CAIGGQGLYEQYF. V usage is TRBV10-3 and J usage is TRBJ2-7; 9 bases line up with TRBD1. Germline-derived CDR1 and CDR2 are ENHRY and SYGVKD. This CDR3 is built from 13 residues. Losses at the gene ends were 8 bases for V and 4 bases for J; bases not matched to a gene: 6.